This T cell receptor beta chain was captured by sequencing in a study of shared clonotypes between healthy human individuals. Study outcomes and limitations: Sequencing depth was a factor that was expected to affect clonotype sharing among donors.

Donors, healthy HIV-negative adults, lacked recent acute infections or vaccinations. This CDR3 spans 11 amino acids. The germline V gene has CDR1 MDHEN and CDR2 SYDVKM. Trimming shortened V by 2 bases and J by 4 bases, and 0 bases separated the two germline ends. Researchers divided each subset's genomic DNA evenly across several immunoSEQ plates. Authors' analysis steps: Junction-only immunoSEQ sequences carried no quality scores, so filtering differed. Method: immunoSEQ multiplex PCR; TCRdb's copy keeps in-frame clones and lacks some. D and trimming were read from the DNA, whereas the V and J calls and clone size are those reported in that table. The sample lists roughly 490,000 clones; 79% were seen once. Worth noting for this clone: What it binds is unknown.

The sequence was collected from a woman in her thirties or forties in good health. Some clones in this sample may be carry-over from other donors' samples. The chain is built from TRBV28 and TRBJ1-5; D gene ambiguous. The sample consisted of PBMCs. Here the CDR3 DNA reads TGTGCCAGCAGTTTAAATCAGCCCCAGCATTTT. This translates into CASSLNQPQHF.